These 29 T cell receptor beta chains were sequenced from one sample in a study of response to subunit inactivated influenza vaccine. Via MiXCR, TCRdb re-called the RT-PCR reads, giving one row per CDR3 protein. The sample lists 170,000 or so distinct CDR3 sequences, about 10% seen once, with 35% to 40% in the top ten. This specimen consisted of CD8+ T cells sorted from PBMCs, obtained around 25 months after vaccination. These receptors were obtained from a man aged 45 to 75 who received an inactivated influenza vaccine.

In this sample, this clonotype turned up once. The junction departs from germline at one end; a sequencing error may be responsible. This chain joins TRBV12-3 or TRBV12-4 and TRBJ2-1; 9 bases agree with TRBD1. This CDR3 has 15 residues. This CDR3 reads CASSSIRQGGNEQLF. CDR3 in DNA: TGTGCCAGCAGTTCTATCAGACAGGGGGGGAATGAGCAGCTCTTC.

Ten or more counts support this clonotype. CDR3 protein: CASSFLIYEQYF. For the CDR3, the DNA is TGTGCCAGCAGTTTTCTGATCTACGAGCAGTACTTC. The V gene is TRBV12-3 or TRBV12-4, the J gene TRBJ2-7; D is uncertain. The V end lost 3 bases, the J end lost 3 bases, and 6 bases lay between the germline ends. The CDR3 loop spans 12 amino acids.

This clonotype came up a few times. CDR3 nucleotides: TGCAGTGCTACGGCACTAGTGAGGAACACCGGGGAGCTGTTTTTT. Amino acids: CSATALVRNTGELFF. This chain links TRBV20-1 with TRBJ2-2; the D gene is possibly TRBD2 (5 bases). This CDR3 contains 15 residues. Germline V gene data show CDR1 as DFQATT and CDR2 as SNEGSKA (reference sequence). Trimming stripped 4 bases from V and 1 base from J, with 13 bases between.

This clonotype came up many times. The genes are TRBV5-6 and TRBJ2-5; 8 nucleotides agree with TRBD2. The CDR3 spans 12 residues. Unmatched junction bases numbered 6, after V lost 0 bases and J lost 14 bases. Germline V gene lookup returns CDR1 SGHDT and CDR2 YYEEEE. In nucleotides, the CDR3 is TGTGCCAGCAGCTTGGGGACCGGGGGGGCCTACTTC. This codes for CASSLGTGGAYF.

This clonotype was detected only a few times. The rearrangement uses TRBV7-6 and TRBJ2-6; D is uncertain. V was pared by 5 bases and J by 1 base, with 15 bases between. The length of the CDR3 is 17 residues. The germline V gene has CDR1 SGHVS and CDR2 FNYEAQ. The CDR3 nucleotides are TGTGCCAGCAGCCCAGTTATAATAGGTTCTGGGGCCAACGTCCTGACTTTC. It is translated as CASSPVIIGSGANVLTF.

This clonotype appeared a few times. The chain links TRBV12-3 or TRBV12-4 to TRBJ2-7, with D perhaps TRBD1 or TRBD2 (5 bases each). V shed 2 bases and J shed 2 bases, with 13 bases lying between them. CDR3 length: 15 residues. For the CDR3, the DNA is TGTGCCAGCAGTTTATGGCACGGGGCCCCCTACGAGCAGTACTTC. It codes for CASSLWHGAPYEQYF.

The sample holds many counts of this clonotype. The chain joins TRBV4-3 to TRBJ1-1; no definite D call. The CDR3 sequence is 16 residues long. Germline lookup yields CDR1 LGHNA and CDR2 YSLEER. V lost 0 bases and J lost 4, with 15 bases in between. This CDR3 is CASSQDVSGSGTEAFF. The DNA of the CDR3 is TGCGCCAGCAGCCAAGATGTCTCCGGGTCGGGCACTGAAGCTTTCTTT.

This clonotype was seen a few times. The CDR3 spells CASSGRGGSYEQYF. CDR3 in DNA: TGCGCCAGCAGCGGCAGGGGGGGCTCCTACGAGCAGTACTTC. The V call is TRBV5-1, the J call TRBJ2-7; D may match TRBD1 or TRBD2 (7 bases each). Germline assignment: CDR1 SGHRS and CDR2 YFSETQ. V lost 4 bases and J lost 0, with 11 bases in between. CDR3 length: 14 residues.

This clonotype was detected many times. This chain links TRBV4-3 with TRBJ2-7, with TRBD2 matching over 8 bases. Germline CDR1 and CDR2: LGHNA and YSLEER. CDR3 length equals 16 residues. The ends lost 4 bases at V and 3 bases at J; junction bases unmatched: 11. The CDR3 nucleotides are TGCGCCAGCAGCCCCTATAAGGGGCGGGAGGTCTACGAGCAGTACTTC. Translation gives CASSPYKGREVYEQYF.

V and J are TRBV12-3 or TRBV12-4 and TRBJ2-7; TRBD1 might be the D (6 bases). This CDR3 region has 14 residues. Between the trimmed V and J ends, which lost 4 bases and 6 bases, there was a span of 16 bases. The CDR3 DNA reads as TGTGCCAGCAGTTCCATTATGTCGGACAGCGAGCAGTACTTC. Its translation is CASSSIMSDSEQYF.

This clonotype has more than one count but fewer than ten. The chain joins TRBV18 to TRBJ1-2; D is perhaps TRBD1 (6 bases). The CDR3 covers 16 residues. Trimming took 3 bases from V and 2 from J, leaving 16 bases between them. Germline V gene lookup returns CDR1 KGHSH and CDR2 LQKENI. The chain's CDR3 is CASSPTAGGPNYGYTF. CDR3 DNA sequence: TGTGCCAGCTCACCCACCGCGGGGGGCCCGAACTATGGCTACACCTTC.

This chain links TRBV20-1 with TRBJ2-1; 10 bases agree with TRBD2. V shed 5 bases and J 6 bases; nucleotides not matched to a gene: 7. This CDR3 comprises 14 residues. The germline CDR1 and CDR2 sequences are DFQATT and SNEGSKA (reference sequence). The CDR3 sequence: CSALTSGTPNEQFF. The CDR3 DNA reads as TGCAGTGCTCTAACTAGCGGGACCCCCAATGAGCAGTTCTTC.

This clonotype came up a few times. V usage is TRBV20-1 and J usage is TRBJ2-3; D gene unclear. The CDR3 is made up of 16 amino acids. V lost 0 bases to trimming and J lost 0 bases, with 13 bases between them. Germline CDR1 DFQATT, CDR2 SNEGSKA (reference sequence). The CDR3 here is CSARDWVVGSTDTQYF. DNA for the CDR3: TGCAGTGCTAGAGATTGGGTCGTCGGGAGCACAGATACGCAGTATTTT.

This clonotype was counted only a few times. This rearrangement joins TRBV24-1 to TRBJ2-3; a possible D gene is TRBD1 (7 bases). Trimming left V 12 bases short and J 0 bases short, with 9 bases between. Germline V gives CDR1 KGHDR, CDR2 SFDVKD. The CDR3 has 12 residues. The CDR3 DNA is TGTGCCGCGGGACAGAGCACAGATACGCAGTATTTT. Encoded protein: CAAGQSTDTQYF.

This rearrangement joins TRBV30 to TRBJ1-2; no definite D call. From germline, CDR1 is GTSNPN and CDR2 SVGIG (reference sequence). CDR3 size: 12 residues. V was clipped by 1 base and J by 0 bases, with 3 bases between them. The CDR3 region has the DNA TGTGCCTGGAGTGGCGCTAACTATGGCTACACCTTC. This translates into CAWSGANYGYTF.

V usage is TRBV12-3 or TRBV12-4 and J usage is TRBJ2-5; 7 positions match TRBD2. J gave up 4 bases and V 7 bases, and 18 bases lay outside the gene matches. CDR3 length: 17 residues. The CDR3 nucleotides are TGTGCCAGCAAACTCTCTGGAGCGGGACTCCTGGGAGAGACCCAGTACTTC. Translation: CASKLSGAGLLGETQYF.

This clonotype was picked up a small number of times. V gene TRBV19 combines with J gene TRBJ2-1; weak D call: TRBD2 (7 bases). The germline V gene has CDR1 LNHDA and CDR2 SQIVND (reference sequence). Deletions cut 5 bases from V and 0 bases from J, with 11 bases between. The CDR3 runs to 15 residues. The CDR3 DNA follows: TGTGCCAGTAGTCGGGGGGCCAGCTCCTACAATGAGCAGTTCTTC. Its translation is CASSRGASSYNEQFF.

This clonotype turned up a few times. The rearrangement uses TRBV7-6 and TRBJ2-6, with D maybe TRBD1 (7 bases). CDR1 and CDR2 from the germline V gene are SGHVS and FNYEAQ. The CDR3 runs 18 residues. Deletions cut 3 bases from V and 0 bases from J, with 15 bases between. The CDR3 reads CASSFGQGGISGANVLTF. The CDR3 DNA is TGTGCCAGCAGCTTTGGCCAGGGGGGAATCTCTGGGGCCAACGTCCTGACTTTC.

This chain links TRBV6-6 with TRBJ2-2; no clear D. Germline CDR1 MNHNY, CDR2 SVGAGI (reference sequence). Trimming removed 2 bases at V and 6 bases at J, with 4 bases between. The length of the CDR3 is 12 residues. CDR3: CASSYVAGELFF. Here the CDR3 DNA reads TGTGCCAGCAGTTACGTTGCCGGGGAGCTGTTTTTT.

The chain's CDR3 is CASSLGRALNEQYF. The CDR3 nucleotides are TGTGCCAGCAGTTTGGGGCGGGCACTCAATGAGCAGTACTTC. The J gene is TRBJ2-1, the V gene TRBV12-3 or TRBV12-4; either TRBD1 or TRBD2 may supply D (5 bases each). Judging by the DNA end, TRBJ2-7 fits better; the J call may be wrong. This CDR3 contains 14 residues.

In this sample, this clonotype turned up a few times. The chain uses TRBV20-1 and TRBJ2-5; D unresolved. V shed 6 bases and J shed 0 bases, with 11 bases lying between them. Per the germline V gene, CDR1 is DFQATT and CDR2 is SNEGSKA (reference sequence). The CDR3 sequence is 13 residues long. The CDR3 region is CSALQRYQETQYF. For the CDR3, the DNA is TGCAGTGCGTTACAGAGGTACCAAGAGACCCAGTACTTC.

The gene calls are TRBV20-1 and TRBJ2-5, with D tentatively TRBD1 (5 bases). The V gene lost 1 base and the J gene lost 3 bases, with 9 bases spanning the gap. CDR1 and CDR2 (germline): DFQATT, SNEGSKA (reference sequence). The CDR3 runs 13 residues. The CDR3 region has the DNA TGCAGTGCTAGAGCTGCAGGGAAAGAGACCCAGTACTTC. It codes for CSARAAGKETQYF.

The rearrangement joins TRBV28 to TRBJ2-7; 11 bases fit TRBD1. The ends lost 4 bases at V and 4 bases at J; junction bases unmatched: 9. This CDR3 comprises 16 residues. Germline V CDR1 and CDR2: MDHEN, SYDVKM. The chain's CDR3 is CASSWDRGERIYEQYF. The CDR3 DNA sequence: TGTGCCAGCAGTTGGGACAGGGGGGAGAGGATTTACGAGCAGTACTTC.

The chain employs TRBV7-9 and TRBJ2-1; 11 bases agree with TRBD2. The J segment lost 4 bases and the V segment lost 1 base, leaving 3 bases of the junction unmatched. The CDR3 is made up of 16 amino acids. The V gene's germline CDR1 is SEHNR and CDR2 FQNEAQ (reference sequence). CDR3 in DNA: TGTGCCAGCAGCTTAGAAATAGCGGGGGGGTACAATGAGCAGTTCTTC. Protein product: CASSLEIAGGYNEQFF. Based on the CDR3 plus reference TRBV7-9 and TRBJ2-1, the full variable domain is DTGVSQNPRHKITKRGQNVTFRCDPISEHNRLYWYRQTLGQGPEFLTYFQNEAQLEKSRLLSDRFSAERPKGSFSTLEIQRTEQGDSAMYLCASSLEIAGGYNEQFFGPGTRLTVL.

The chain couples TRBV30 to TRBJ1-1, with 9 bases aligning to TRBD1. Germline V gene lookup returns CDR1 GTSNPN and CDR2 SVGIG (reference sequence). Trimming removed 2 bases from V and 6 bases from J; junction bases left unmatched: 13. This CDR3 has 16 amino acids. CDR3 in amino acids: CAWSQGTGRGIAEAFF. CDR3 sequence (DNA): TGTGCCTGGAGTCAAGGGACAGGGAGGGGAATCGCTGAAGCTTTCTTT.

This clonotype was seen a handful of times. The chain has TRBV4-1 and TRBJ1-5; 8 positions match TRBD1. CDR1 is MGHRA, CDR2 YSYEKL, per germline. With 3 bases clipped from V and 8 bases from J, the junction kept 6 bases outside the gene matches. CDR3 length: 14 residues. The CDR3 coding sequence is TGCGCCAGCAGCCAGGTTGACAGGGGAAAGCCCCAGCATTTT. It yields the protein CASSQVDRGKPQHF.

This chain links TRBV12-3 or TRBV12-4 with TRBJ2-5; 9 bases line up with TRBD1. V lost 5 bases, J lost 2 bases, and 3 bases stayed unmatched. This CDR3 has 14 residues. The CDR3 DNA follows: TGTGCCAGCAGTAGGGACAGGGTGCAAGAGACCCAGTACTTC. This encodes CASSRDRVQETQYF.

This clonotype has a count of ten or more. The chain employs TRBV29-1 and TRBJ2-7; D not certain. The CDR3 contains 13 residues. Germline loops: CDR1 SQVTM, CDR2 ANQGSEA. Trimming took off 0 bases at V and 1 base at J, with 7 bases between the two ends. CDR3 sequence (DNA): TGCAGCGTTGAAGATTGGCTTTCCTACGAGCAGTACTTC. It translates to CSVEDWLSYEQYF.

The V call is TRBV3-1, the J call TRBJ2-4; possible D gene TRBD1, 6 bases. The V and J ends lost 0 bases and 1 base respectively, with 13 bases between them. CDR3 size: 17 residues. Germline loops: CDR1 LGHDT, CDR2 YNNKEL (reference sequence). CDR3 sequence: CASSQDFGGHAKNIQYF. The CDR3 nucleotides are TGTGCCAGCAGCCAAGATTTTGGGGGACATGCCAAAAACATTCAGTACTTC.